The present entry profiles one TCR beta chain with its context. Its antigen is unknown. TCRdb reprocessed the RT-PCR reads with MiXCR, giving one entry per CDR3 protein. The sample lists 300,000 to 350,000 distinct CDR3 sequences; just over 20% were seen once. The data stem from a study of response to subunit inactivated influenza vaccine. Study-wide results and limits: That few new T cells are recruited by each seasonal influenza vaccination was the authors' suggestion.

The CDR3 spans 14 residues. The germline gives CDR1 LGHDT, CDR2 YNNKEL (reference sequence). Between the trimmed V and J ends, which lost 1 base and 6 bases, there was a span of 12 bases. This receptor was identified in a man between 50 and 75 years old who received an inactivated influenza vaccine. The material sequenced was PBMCs from blood, taken around 22 months after vaccination. The chain carries TRBV3-1 and TRBJ1-1, with unresolved D. The CDR3 DNA reads as TGTGCCAGCAGCCAAGGAGTAGGGAGTGCTGAAGCTTTCTTT. Protein product: CASSQGVGSAEAFF.